The source of this TCR beta chain is a study of blood T cell repertoires in COVID-19. Study-level information: Samples of COVID-19 (acute and convalescent) were obtained from the United States, Italy and Spain. Sample material is recorded as cDNA or gDNA derived from T cells, B-cell-depleted T cells, or PBMCs.

In the authors' methods: Nucleated cell counts were estimated from reference gene primer amplification. Assay used: immunoSEQ multiplex PCR; TCRdb lists only in-frame clones, some missing. V, J and clone size are those of that table, while D and trimming were read from the DNA. Seen here are around 150,000 clones, 81% observed once, and the top ten hold approximately 10%. This CDR3 region has 16 residues. Germline V gene lookup returns CDR1 SGHRS and CDR2 YFSETQ. After removal of 4 bases from V and 0 bases from J, the junction contained 3 bases not matched to a gene. The source of this sequence is a man aged 55 to 70 with active or convalescent COVID-19. The chain is built from TRBV5-1 and TRBJ2-5, with 13 bases that match TRBD2. Input material: peripheral blood. CDR3 coding DNA: TGCGCCAGCAGCCCGGGACTAGCGGGGAACCAAGAGACCCAGTACTTC. Translation gives CASSPGLAGNQETQYF.